Reported below is one T cell receptor beta chain. The entry originates in a study of blood T cell repertoires in COVID-19. Using immunoSEQ multiplex PCR, the repertoire was profiled, and TCRdb retains in-frame clones only, with some absent. The sample lists 300,000 to 500,000 clones, nearly 90% occurring once. V lost 4 bases, J lost 5 bases, and 5 bases lay in between. CDR1 is LGHDT, CDR2 YNNKEL, per germline (reference sequence). This CDR3 has 11 residues. This TCR came from a woman in her thirties or forties with acute COVID-19. The gene calls are TRBV3-1 (or the pseudogene TRBV3-2) and TRBJ1-1; the D is unclear. Sequenced sample: PBMCs or T cells enriched from blood (not recorded which). CDR3 nucleotide sequence: TGTGCCAGCAGCCTAAATACTGAAGCTTTCTTT. It encodes CASSLNTEAFF.